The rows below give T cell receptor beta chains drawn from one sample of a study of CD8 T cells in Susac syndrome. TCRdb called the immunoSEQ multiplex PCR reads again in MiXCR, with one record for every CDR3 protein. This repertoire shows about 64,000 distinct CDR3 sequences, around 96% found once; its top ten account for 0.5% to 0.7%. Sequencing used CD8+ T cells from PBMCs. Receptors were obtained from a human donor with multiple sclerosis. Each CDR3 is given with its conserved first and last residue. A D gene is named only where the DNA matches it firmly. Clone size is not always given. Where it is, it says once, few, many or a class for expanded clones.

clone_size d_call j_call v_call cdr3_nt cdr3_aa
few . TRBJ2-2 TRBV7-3 TGTGCCAGCAGCTTAGTCGGGGGAACCGGGGAGCTGTTTTTT CASSLVGGTGELFF
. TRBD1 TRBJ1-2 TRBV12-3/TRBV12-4 TGTGCCAGCAGTGGGACAGGGGATTATAACTATGGCTACACCTTC CASSGTGDYNYGYTF
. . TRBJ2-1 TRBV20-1 TGCAGTGCTAGATCCGAGGACTGGTCCGATGAGCAGTTCTTC CSARSEDWSDEQFF
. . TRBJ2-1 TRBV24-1 TGTGCCACCAGTGACTCTATCGAGGTTGGTGAGCAGTTCTTC CATSDSIEVGEQFF
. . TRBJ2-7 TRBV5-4 TGTGCCAGCAGCTTTACCCGGGGCCACGAGCAGTACTTC CASSFTRGHEQYF
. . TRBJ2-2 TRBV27 TGTGCCAGCAGTTTACTCGGGACCGTACCGAACACCGGGGAGCTGTTTTTT CASSLLGTVPNTGELFF
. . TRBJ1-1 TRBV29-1 TGCAGCGTTGTTGACAGGAGAACTGAAGCTTTCTTT CSVVDRRTEAFF
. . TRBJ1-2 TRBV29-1 TGCAGCGTCTCGGACAGCCCCAATGGCTACACCTTC CSVSDSPNGYTF
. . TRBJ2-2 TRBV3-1 TGTGCCAGCAGCCCCTTCGCAGGGTCGGCCACCGGGGAGCTGTTTTTT CASSPFAGSATGELFF
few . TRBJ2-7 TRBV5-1 TGCGCCAGCAGCCCCGGGGCCGACTCCTACGAGCAGTACTTC CASSPGADSYEQYF
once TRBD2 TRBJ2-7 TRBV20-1 TGCAGTGCTAGAGATAGCGGGGGGAACTCCTACGAGCAGTACTTC CSARDSGGNSYEQYF
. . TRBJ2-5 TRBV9 TGTGCCAGCAGCGTATATGAGGGAGCCCTAGAGACCCAGTACTTC CASSVYEGALETQYF
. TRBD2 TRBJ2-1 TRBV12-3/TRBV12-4 TGTGCCAGCAGTTTCACAGCGGGAGGGGGTGAGCAGTTCTTC CASSFTAGGGEQFF
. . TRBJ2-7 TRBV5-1 TGCGCCAGCAGCTTGGAGCAGGGCTCAGTGGAGCAGTACTTC CASSLEQGSVEQYF
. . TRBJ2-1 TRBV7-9 TGTGCCAGCAGCTTATCTAGGGACAATGAGCAGTTCTTC CASSLSRDNEQFF
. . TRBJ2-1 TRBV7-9 TGTGCCAGCAGCTTAGACGGGAGTAAGAATGAGCAGTTCTTC CASSLDGSKNEQFF
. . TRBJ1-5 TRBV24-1 TGTGCCACCAGTGAAGGGGTGAATAGCAATCAGCCCCAGCATTTT CATSEGVNSNQPQHF
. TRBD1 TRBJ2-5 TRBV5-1 TGCGCCAGCAGGGGGACAGGGGGAGAGACCCAGTACTTC CASRGTGGETQYF
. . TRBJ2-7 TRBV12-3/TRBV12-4 TGTGCCAGCAGCCTAGGGGCCGTGCAGTACTTC CASSLGAVQYF
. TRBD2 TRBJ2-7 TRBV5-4 TGTGCCAGCAGTCAACTTAGCGGGGCTCCTTACGAGCAGTACTTC CASSQLSGAPYEQYF
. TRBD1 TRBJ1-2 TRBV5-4 TGTGCCAGCAGCTTGACGGGACAGGGAGGTTATGGCTACACCTTC CASSLTGQGGYGYTF
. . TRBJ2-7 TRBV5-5 TGTGCCAGCAGCTTGGTTTGGCCAGCGGACTCCTACGAGCAGTACTTC CASSLVWPADSYEQYF
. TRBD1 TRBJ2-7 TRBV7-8 TGTGCCAGCAGCTTAGGTGCAGGGGGCCGGGACGAGCAGTACTTC CASSLGAGGRDEQYF
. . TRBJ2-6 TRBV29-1 TGCAGCGTTGGAGATGGGTCTGGGGCCAACGTCCTGACTTTC CSVGDGSGANVLTF